The clone carrying this TCR beta chain was observed a handful of times. This entry belongs to a study of T-cell reconstitution after alpha-beta-depleted transplantation in children. The CDR3 runs to 14 residues. V shed 3 bases and J shed 0 bases, with 9 bases lying between them. TCRbeta library preparation incorporated unique molecular identifiers. TCRdb used MiXCR to reprocess the PCR reads, holding one entry per CDR3 protein. This repertoire shows 450,000 to 600,000 distinct CDR3 sequences, about 33% found once; its top ten account for about 2.3%. The TCR sequence derives from a human donor who donated a stem cell graft to a child with aplastic anemia. This chain uses TRBV12-3 or TRBV12-4 with TRBJ2-7; D gene unclear. Sample: PBMCs from the stem cell graft donor, taken from the stem cell graft. CDR3: CASSLRRSSYEQYF. The CDR3 DNA is TGTGCCAGCAGTTTGAGGCGGAGCTCCTACGAGCAGTACTTC.